This is a list of T cell receptor beta chains from one sample in a study of T cell responses to AZD1222 COVID-19 vaccine. Method: immunoSEQ multiplex PCR; TCRdb's copy keeps in-frame clones and lacks some. The profile covers 110,000 or so clones, with 80% to 90% appearing a single time and approximately 6.5% taken by the ten largest. The sample in question was peripheral blood, obtained 28 days after the second AZD1222 dose. The receptors were sampled from an adult who received the AZD1222 COVID-19 vaccine. CDR3s include the opening cysteine and the closing phenylalanine or tryptophan. A D gene is named only where the DNA matches it firmly. Not every row has a clone size; where given, it reads once, few, many or a size class.

clone_size: few
j_call: TRBJ2-7
v_call: TRBV18
d_call: NA
cdr3_aa: CASSQNSDSYEQYF
cdr3_nt: TGTGCCAGCTCACAAAATAGTGACTCCTACGAGCAGTACTTC

clone_size: NA
j_call: TRBJ1-1
v_call: TRBV7-6
d_call: NA
cdr3_aa: CASSKMDSGLPEAFF
cdr3_nt: TGTGCCAGCAGCAAGATGGACAGTGGGTTGCCTGAAGCTTTCTTT

clone_size: NA
j_call: TRBJ1-2
v_call: TRBV7-2
d_call: NA
cdr3_aa: CASSLRMTENYGYTF
cdr3_nt: TGTGCCAGCAGCTTACGGATGACAGAGAACTATGGCTACACCTTC

clone_size: NA
j_call: TRBJ1-4
v_call: TRBV11-1
d_call: TRBD1
cdr3_aa: CASSRDRGREKLFF
cdr3_nt: TGTGCCAGCAGCCGCGACAGGGGCCGTGAAAAACTGTTTTTT

clone_size: few
j_call: TRBJ2-1
v_call: TRBV7-9
d_call: TRBD2
cdr3_aa: CASSPPASGSHSSYNEQFF
cdr3_nt: TGTGCCAGCAGCCCCCCAGCTAGCGGATCCCACAGCTCCTACAATGAGCAGTTCTTC

clone_size: NA
j_call: TRBJ1-1
v_call: TRBV30
d_call: NA
cdr3_aa: CAWSGSPRGTEAFF
cdr3_nt: TGTGCCTGGAGCGGATCTCCCCGTGGGACTGAAGCTTTCTTT

clone_size: NA
j_call: TRBJ1-2
v_call: TRBV27
d_call: NA
cdr3_aa: CASSLGGRSGYTF
cdr3_nt: TGTGCCAGCAGTTTGGGAGGGAGGAGTGGCTACACCTTC

clone_size: NA
j_call: TRBJ2-3
v_call: TRBV18
d_call: NA
cdr3_aa: CASSPSTDTQYF
cdr3_nt: TGTGCCAGCTCACCCTCCACAGATACGCAGTATTTT

clone_size: NA
j_call: TRBJ2-7
v_call: TRBV4-2
d_call: NA
cdr3_aa: CASSQGGIRYEQYF
cdr3_nt: TGTGCCAGCAGCCAAGGTGGCATCCGCTACGAGCAGTACTTC

clone_size: NA
j_call: TRBJ2-1
v_call: TRBV9
d_call: NA
cdr3_aa: CASSVAGAEQFF
cdr3_nt: TGTGCCAGCAGCGTAGCGGGGGCGGAGCAGTTCTTC

clone_size: few
j_call: TRBJ1-1
v_call: TRBV7-9
d_call: NA
cdr3_aa: CASSPQTAPNTEAFF
cdr3_nt: TGTGCCAGCAGCCCCCAGACAGCGCCGAACACTGAAGCTTTCTTT

clone_size: NA
j_call: TRBJ2-7
v_call: TRBV7-2
d_call: NA
cdr3_aa: CASSLTGVYEQYF
cdr3_nt: TGTGCCAGCAGCTTAACGGGGGTGTACGAGCAGTACTTC

clone_size: NA
j_call: TRBJ2-5
v_call: TRBV3-1/TRBV3-2
d_call: NA
cdr3_aa: CASSQSDRETQYF
cdr3_nt: TGTGCCAGCAGCCAATCTGATAGAGAGACCCAGTACTTC

clone_size: once
j_call: TRBJ1-3
v_call: TRBV5-6
d_call: TRBD1
cdr3_aa: CASSWTGSGNTIYF
cdr3_nt: TGTGCCAGCAGCTGGACAGGGTCAGGAAACACCATATATTTT

clone_size: once
j_call: TRBJ2-2
v_call: TRBV7-9
d_call: TRBD2
cdr3_aa: CASSLLAVTGELFF
cdr3_nt: TGTGCCAGCAGCTTACTAGCGGTTACCGGGGAGCTGTTTTTT

clone_size: NA
j_call: TRBJ2-3
v_call: TRBV12-5
d_call: NA
cdr3_aa: CASGLPPDTDTQYF
cdr3_nt: TGTGCTAGTGGCTTGCCCCCGGACACAGATACGCAGTATTTT

clone_size: NA
j_call: TRBJ1-5
v_call: TRBV4-3
d_call: NA
cdr3_aa: CASSRSRGEGQPQHF
cdr3_nt: TGCGCCAGCAGCCGATCGAGGGGAGAAGGACAGCCCCAGCATTTT

clone_size: NA
j_call: TRBJ1-5
v_call: TRBV7-6
d_call: NA
cdr3_aa: CASSLGGPNQPQHF
cdr3_nt: TGTGCCAGCAGCTTAGGGGGACCCAATCAGCCCCAGCATTTT

clone_size: NA
j_call: TRBJ2-3
v_call: TRBV2
d_call: NA
cdr3_aa: CASSEGWADTQYF
cdr3_nt: TGTGCCAGCAGTGAGGGGTGGGCAGATACGCAGTATTTT

clone_size: NA
j_call: TRBJ1-4
v_call: TRBV28
d_call: NA
cdr3_aa: CASSLSGATNEKLFF
cdr3_nt: TGTGCCAGCAGTTTATCAGGTGCAACTAATGAAAAACTGTTTTTT

clone_size: NA
j_call: TRBJ2-7
v_call: TRBV11-1
d_call: NA
cdr3_aa: CASSLHNGRAEQYF
cdr3_nt: TGTGCCAGCAGCTTACATAATGGAAGGGCCGAGCAGTACTTC

clone_size: NA
j_call: TRBJ2-5
v_call: TRBV4-1
d_call: TRBD2
cdr3_aa: CASSQEFGGWETQYF
cdr3_nt: TGCGCCAGCAGCCAAGAGTTCGGGGGGTGGGAGACCCAGTACTTC